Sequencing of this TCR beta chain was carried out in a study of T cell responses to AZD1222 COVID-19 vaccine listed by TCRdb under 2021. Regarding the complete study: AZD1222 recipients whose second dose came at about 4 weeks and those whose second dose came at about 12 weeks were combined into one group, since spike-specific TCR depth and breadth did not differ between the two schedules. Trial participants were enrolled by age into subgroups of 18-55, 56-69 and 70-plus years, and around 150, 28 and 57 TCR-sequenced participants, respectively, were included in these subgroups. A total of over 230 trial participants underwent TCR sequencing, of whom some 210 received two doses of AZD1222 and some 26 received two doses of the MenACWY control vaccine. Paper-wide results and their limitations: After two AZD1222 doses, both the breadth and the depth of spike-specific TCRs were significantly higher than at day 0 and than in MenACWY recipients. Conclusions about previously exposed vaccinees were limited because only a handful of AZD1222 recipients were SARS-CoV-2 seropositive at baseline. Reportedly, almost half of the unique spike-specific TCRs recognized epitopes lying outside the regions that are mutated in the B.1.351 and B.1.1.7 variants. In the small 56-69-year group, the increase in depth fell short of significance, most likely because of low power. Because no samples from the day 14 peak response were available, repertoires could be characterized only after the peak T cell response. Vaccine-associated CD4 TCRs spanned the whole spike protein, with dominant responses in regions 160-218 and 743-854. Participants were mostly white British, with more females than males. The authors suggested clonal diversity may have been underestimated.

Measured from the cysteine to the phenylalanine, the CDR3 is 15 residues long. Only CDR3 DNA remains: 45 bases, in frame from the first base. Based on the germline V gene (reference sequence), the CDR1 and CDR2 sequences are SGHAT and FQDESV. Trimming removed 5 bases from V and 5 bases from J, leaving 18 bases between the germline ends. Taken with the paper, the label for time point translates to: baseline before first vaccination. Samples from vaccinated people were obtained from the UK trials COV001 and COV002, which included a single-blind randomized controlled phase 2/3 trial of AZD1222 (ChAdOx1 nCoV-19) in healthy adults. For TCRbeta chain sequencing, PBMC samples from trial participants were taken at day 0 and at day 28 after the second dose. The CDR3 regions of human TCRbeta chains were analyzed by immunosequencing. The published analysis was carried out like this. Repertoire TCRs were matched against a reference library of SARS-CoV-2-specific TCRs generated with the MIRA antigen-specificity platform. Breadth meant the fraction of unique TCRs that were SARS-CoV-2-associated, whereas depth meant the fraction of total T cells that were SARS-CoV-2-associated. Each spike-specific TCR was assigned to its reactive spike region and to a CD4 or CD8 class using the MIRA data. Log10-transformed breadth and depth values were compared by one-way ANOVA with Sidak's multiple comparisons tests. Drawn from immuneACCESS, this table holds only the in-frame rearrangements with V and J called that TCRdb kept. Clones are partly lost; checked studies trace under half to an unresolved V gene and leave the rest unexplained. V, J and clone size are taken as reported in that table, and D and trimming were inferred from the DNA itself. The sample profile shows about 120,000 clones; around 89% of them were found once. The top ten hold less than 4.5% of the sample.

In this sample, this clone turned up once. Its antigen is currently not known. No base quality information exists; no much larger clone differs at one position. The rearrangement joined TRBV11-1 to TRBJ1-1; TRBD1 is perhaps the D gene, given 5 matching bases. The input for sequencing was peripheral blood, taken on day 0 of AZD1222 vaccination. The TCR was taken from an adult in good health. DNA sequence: TGTGCCAGCAGCATAGGGAGGTCTGGGGGGACTGAAGCTTTCTTT. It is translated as CASSIGRSGGTEAFF.